The 21 T cell receptor beta chains listed next were all sequenced from one sample in a study of cytomegalovirus exposure and HLA in healthy donors (dated by TCRdb to about 2017). The library was prepared using the immunoSEQ multiplex PCR assay. For the multiplex PCR, a mixture combining 60 forward primers for TCR Vbeta segments and 13 reverse primers for TCR Jbeta segments was used. Entries here come from immuneACCESS through TCRdb and include only in-frame sequences with V and J called. Some clones fail to appear in such tables; in the studies checked, an unresolved V gene covers under half of the shortfall, and the cause of the remainder is unknown. Across this sample there are approximately 130,000 clones, with around 73% seen only once. The ten most abundant clones make up around 1.2% of the sample. The sequenced sample consisted of PBMCs. These receptors all come from a man aged 50-60 years in good health and CMV-seronegative.

The chain uses TRBV18 and TRBJ2-5; 7 positions agree with TRBD2. This CDR3 is built from 14 residues. The germline V gene encodes CDR1 KGHSH and CDR2 LQKENI. The V segment lost 6 bases and the J segment 5 bases; nucleotides outside the gene matches: 9. In nucleotides, the CDR3 is TGTGCCAGCTCCACGGGTCTCGGGGGGGAGACCCAGTACTTC. It codes for CASSTGLGGETQYF.

This chain connects TRBV7-2 to TRBJ2-5; 12 bases map to TRBD2. V was clipped by 0 bases and J by 13 bases; unmatched bases: 6. Germline V CDR1 and CDR2: SGHTA, FQGNSA. The CDR3 has 14 amino acids. Here the CDR3 DNA reads TGTGCCAGCAGCTTAGCGCTAGCGGGAGGGCCTCGGTACTTC. This gives the protein CASSLALAGGPRYF.

The V call is TRBV11-1, the J call TRBJ1-1; 7 bases agree with TRBD1. The CDR3 has 14 residues. J was trimmed by 0 bases and V by 6 bases; bases with no gene match: 4. Germline CDR1 SGHAT, CDR2 FQDESV (reference sequence). The chain's CDR3 is CASRQTGVNTEAFF. DNA of the CDR3: TGTGCCAGCAGGCAAACAGGGGTGAACACTGAAGCTTTCTTT.

The chain employs TRBV7-8 and TRBJ1-1, with D unclear. Germline values: CDR1 SGHVS, CDR2 FQNEAQ. The CDR3 sequence is 15 residues long. V lost 5 bases and J 1 base, leaving 14 bases between the germline ends. The CDR3 region has the DNA TGTGCCAGCAGCCTCGGGTCCGGGGAGAACACTGAAGCTTTCTTT. Translated: CASSLGSGENTEAFF.

The gene calls are TRBV11-3 and TRBJ2-1, with a possible D match to TRBD1 (6 bases). Trimming cost V 1 base and J 7 bases, with 17 bases left between them. Looked up from germline, CDR1 is SGHNT and CDR2 is YENEEA. The CDR3 runs to 16 residues. CDR3 nucleotides: TGTGCCAGCAGCTTAGCCTCCGGGACATCAGGTAATGAGCAGTTCTTC. This encodes CASSLASGTSGNEQFF.

This chain connects TRBV7-8 to TRBJ2-5; 7 bases line up with TRBD2. This CDR3 contains 14 residues. V gave up 8 bases and J gave up 5 bases; unmatched junction bases: 11. Germline V gene sequence: CDR1 SGHVS, CDR2 FQNEAQ. CDR3 coding DNA: TGTGCCAGCCGACTTACTAGCGCTCAGGAGACCCAGTACTTC. As protein: CASRLTSAQETQYF.

The CDR3: CASSKDLRGDTQYF. The CDR3 DNA follows: TGCGCCAGCAGTAAGGACCTCCGGGGGGATACGCAGTATTTT. The gene calls are TRBV10-1 and TRBJ2-3, with a weak D call TRBD2 (6 bases). V lost 5 bases, J lost 6 bases, and 15 bases lay in between. Germline lookup yields CDR1 WNHNN and CDR2 SYGVQD (reference sequence). There are 14 residues in the CDR3.

J is TRBJ1-3 and V is TRBV19; D may be TRBD1 (5 bases). V dropped 5 bases and J dropped 1 base, with 15 bases sitting between them. CDR3 length equals 16 residues. The germline gives CDR1 LNHDA, CDR2 SQIVND (reference sequence). The DNA of the CDR3 is TGTGCCAGTAGTTCGGAGGGGAGGATGTCTGGAAACACCATATATTTT. This gives the protein CASSSEGRMSGNTIYF.

This chain links TRBV29-1 with TRBJ2-3, with D possibly matching TRBD2 (6 bases). The V gene lost 3 bases and the J gene lost 5 bases, with 12 bases spanning the gap. Per germline, CDR1 SQVTM and CDR2 ANQGSEA. CDR3 size: 13 residues. The CDR3 protein is CSVERRGVDTQYF. CDR3 bases: TGCAGCGTTGAGCGGAGGGGAGTAGATACGCAGTATTTT.

This chain connects TRBV11-3 to TRBJ2-4; 10 nucleotides match TRBD1. V was pared by 4 bases and J by 6 bases, with 3 bases of the junction left unmatched. Germline V lookup: CDR1 SGHNT, CDR2 YENEEA. The CDR3 runs to 14 residues. The CDR3 nucleotides are TGTGCCAGCAGCTGGGGACAGGGGTCAAACATTCAGTACTTC. Protein sequence: CASSWGQGSNIQYF. The full variable domain, completed using reference TRBV11-3 and TRBJ2-4, is EAGVVQSPRYKIIEKKQPVAFWCNPISGHNTLYWYLQNLGQGPELLIRYENEEAVDDSQLPKDRFSAERLKGVDSTLKIQPAELGDSAVYLCASSWGQGSNIQYFGAGTRLSVL.

The chain couples TRBV28 to TRBJ2-5, with D maybe TRBD1 (5 bases). V was trimmed by 3 bases and J by 1 base, leaving 15 bases between them. The CDR3 is 16 amino acids. Germline V lookup: CDR1 MDHEN, CDR2 SYDVKM. DNA for the CDR3: TGTGCCAGCAGTTTGGCCCCAACAGGTCCCCAAGAGACCCAGTACTTC. It yields the protein CASSLAPTGPQETQYF.

The chain is built from TRBV7-2 and TRBJ2-6; D gene unclear. The V and J ends lost 5 bases and 2 bases respectively, with 7 bases between them. The CDR3 runs to 14 residues. The germline V gene encodes CDR1 SGHTA and CDR2 FQGNSA. This CDR3 is CASSPRAGANVLTF. The CDR3 DNA reads as TGTGCCAGCAGCCCCCGGGCTGGGGCCAACGTCCTGACTTTC.

The chain combines TRBV6-1 with TRBJ1-1; TRBD1 matches at 9 bases. V shed 5 bases and J 7 bases; nucleotides not matched to a gene: 5. The germline gives CDR1 MNHNS, CDR2 SASEGT. The CDR3 sequence is 13 residues long. This chain's CDR3 is CASSRTGEDEAFF. The CDR3 nucleotides are TGTGCCAGCAGTAGGACAGGGGAAGATGAAGCTTTCTTT.

This clone was observed a single time. The chain joins TRBV6-5 to TRBJ2-5, with 10 bases aligning to TRBD1. Losses at the gene ends were 4 bases for V and 5 bases for J; bases not matched to a gene: 4. The germline V gene has CDR1 MNHEY and CDR2 SVGAGI. There are 14 residues in the CDR3. DNA of the CDR3: TGTGCCAGCAGTTCTGACAGGGGGCATGAGACCCAGTACTTC. It specifies CASSSDRGHETQYF.

The chain employs TRBV4-3 and TRBJ2-1; D might be TRBD2 (8 bases). The CDR3 totals 20 residues. Germline CDR1 and CDR2: LGHNA and YSLEER. The V and J ends lost 0 bases and 3 bases respectively, with 24 bases between them. CDR3 DNA sequence: TGCGCCAGCAGCCAAGATTACGGGAGGGGGCTAGTAATGGGCTACAATGAGCAGTTCTTC. Translating it yields CASSQDYGRGLVMGYNEQFF.

The chain links TRBV5-1 to TRBJ2-3, with D maybe TRBD2 (5 bases). The CDR3 loop spans 13 amino acids. In germline, CDR1 is SGHRS, CDR2 YFSETQ. Between the trimmed V and J ends, which lost 3 bases and 1 base, there was a span of 6 bases. CDR3 loop: CASSSRGTDTQYF. For the CDR3, the DNA is TGCGCCAGCAGCTCGCGGGGCACAGATACGCAGTATTTT.

This clone was counted only a few times. The V gene is TRBV4-1, the J gene TRBJ2-3, with a weak D call TRBD2 (5 bases). The CDR3 has 14 amino acids. The ends were cut back, 4 bases at V and 7 bases at J, with 15 bases in the middle. Germline V lookup: CDR1 MGHRA, CDR2 YSYEKL. The CDR3, as DNA: TGCGCCAGCAGCCGAACGGGTTCGGGAAATACGCAGTATTTT. It translates to CASSRTGSGNTQYF.

Details on this clone: At one end, the junction sequence differs from germline, possibly due to a read error. The chain recombines TRBV11-2 with TRBJ2-1; D may be TRBD2 (6 bases). The CDR3 is 12 amino acids. CDR1 and CDR2 from the germline V gene are SGHAT and FQNNGV. CDR3 amino acids: CASSQGLNGQFF. CDR3 DNA: TGTGCCAGCAGCCAGGGACTGAATGGGCAGTTCTTC.

The CDR3 DNA reads TGTGCCAGCAGTGAATCGGGACAGGGTGGAGAGCAGTACTTC. Translating it yields CASSESGQGGEQYF. The genes are TRBV2 and TRBJ2-7; 9 bases map to TRBD1. Trimming removed 2 bases from V and 7 bases from J; junction bases left unmatched: 6. CDR1 is SNHLY, CDR2 FYNNEI, per germline. The CDR3 is made up of 14 amino acids. Supplemented by reference TRBV2 and TRBJ2-7, the full variable domain reads EPEVTQTPSHQVTQMGQEVILRCVPISNHLYFYWYRQILGQKVEFLVSFYNNEISEKSEIFDDQFSVERPDGSNFTLKIRSTKLEDSAMYFCASSESGQGGEQYFGPGTRLTVT.

The V and J genes are TRBV19 and TRBJ2-5; D unclear. The CDR3 has 12 amino acids. Germline V gene lookup returns CDR1 LNHDA and CDR2 SQIVND (reference sequence). V was clipped by 5 bases and J by 0 bases, with 4 bases between them. The CDR3 nucleotides read TGTGCCAGTAGTGACTACCAAGAGACCCAGTACTTC. This sequence encodes CASSDYQETQYF.

A few counts support this clone. The chain employs TRBV6-5 and TRBJ2-7, with 7 bases aligning to TRBD2. The junction had 5 bases not matched to a gene; V was cut back by 3 bases and J by 0 bases. Germline CDR1 reads MNHEY; CDR2 reads SVGAGI. This CDR3 comprises 15 residues. CDR3 residues: CASSYTGGSSYEQYF. Written as DNA, the CDR3 is TGTGCCAGCAGTTATACGGGCGGGAGCTCCTACGAGCAGTACTTC.